This passage covers 8 T cell receptor beta chains from one sample sequenced in a study of blood T cell repertoires in COVID-19. Profiling relied on immunoSEQ multiplex PCR, and the TCRdb table lists in-frame clones only, not all of them. The sample has some 110,000 clones; roughly 85% are singletons. Specimen: peripheral blood. Receptors were obtained from a woman aged 80 or over with COVID-19, enrolled during active disease.

The chain uses TRBV7-9 and TRBJ1-6; tentative D call: TRBD1 (5 bases). With 5 bases removed from V and 6 bases from J, the gap between germline ends came to 11 bases. The CDR3 contains 14 residues. Germline V gene data show CDR1 as SEHNR and CDR2 as FQNEAQ (reference sequence). DNA of the CDR3: TGTGCCAGCAGCGACCAGGGATTTAATTCACCCCTCCACTTT. Protein: CASSDQGFNSPLHF.

This clone was detected only a few times. The chain carries TRBV7-2 and TRBJ1-1; TRBD1 aligns across 8 bases. CDR3 length: 14 residues. Germline CDR1 and CDR2: SGHTA and FQGNSA. Unmatched junction bases numbered 6, after V lost 0 bases and J lost 9 bases. The CDR3: CASSLATGEGKAFF. The CDR3 DNA sequence: TGTGCCAGCAGCTTAGCGACAGGGGAGGGGAAAGCTTTCTTT. Filled out from reference TRBV7-2 and TRBJ1-1, the complete variable domain reads GAGVSQSPSNKVTEKGKDVELRCDPISGHTALYWYRQSLGQGLEFLIYFQGNSAPDKSGLPSDRFSAERTGGSVSTLTIQRTQQEDSAVYLCASSLATGEGKAFFGQGTRLTVV.

Note on this clone: This same CDR3 is encoded by further DNA sequences in the sample. The chain employs TRBV6-5 and TRBJ1-6; D uncertain. Germline values: CDR1 MNHEY, CDR2 SVGAGI. Between the trimmed V and J ends, which lost 4 bases and 11 bases, there was a span of 6 bases. The CDR3 contains 11 residues. The CDR3 bases are TGTGCCAGCAGTTCCGGGGCACCCCTCCACTTT. Its protein product is CASSSGAPLHF.

CDR3 nucleotide sequence: TGTGCCAGCAGCAGACAGGGGAATTACGAGCAGTACTTC. Protein product: CASSRQGNYEQYF. The chain combines TRBV5-8 with TRBJ2-7; 8 positions agree with TRBD1. CDR1 is SGHTS and CDR2 is YDEGEE in the germline V gene. V lost 4 bases, J lost 4 bases, and 4 bases stayed unmatched. CDR3 length: 13 amino acids.

In its sample, this clone was seen once. The chain joins TRBV28 to TRBJ2-3, with D unresolved. The CDR3 has 14 amino acids. The V and J ends lost 3 bases and 2 bases respectively, with 9 bases between them. CDR1 is MDHEN, CDR2 SYDVKM, per germline. The CDR3, as DNA: TGTGCCAGCAGTTTCCGGGTCTTCACAGATACGCAGTATTTT. Its translation: CASSFRVFTDTQYF.

The count of this clone is one. The chain carries TRBV28 and TRBJ1-5, with D possibly TRBD1 on 5 matching bases. V lost 7 bases and J lost 6, with 19 bases in between. This CDR3 region has 15 residues. Germline V CDR1 and CDR2: MDHEN, SYDVKM. CDR3: CASTRQNRPPQPQHF. In DNA form, the CDR3 reads TGTGCCAGCACTCGTCAGAACAGGCCACCTCAGCCCCAGCATTTT.

The J gene is TRBJ2-3, the V gene TRBV9; D possibly corresponds to TRBD2 (6 bases). In germline, CDR1 is SGDLS, CDR2 YYNGEE. The CDR3 has 15 residues. The V end lost 1 base, the J end lost 5 bases, and 14 bases lay between the germline ends. CDR3 in DNA: TGTGCCAGCAGCGTAACATCGGGAGAAATAGATACGCAGTATTTT. Its translation is CASSVTSGEIDTQYF.

The J gene is TRBJ2-6, the V gene TRBV5-1; D is undetermined. The germline gives CDR1 SGHRS, CDR2 YFSETQ. The V and J ends lost 3 bases and 2 bases respectively, with 12 bases between them. The CDR3 runs 16 residues. The CDR3 nucleotides are TGCGCCAGCAGCTACACCCCCCCGACTGGGGCCAACGTCCTGACTTTC. This encodes CASSYTPPTGANVLTF.